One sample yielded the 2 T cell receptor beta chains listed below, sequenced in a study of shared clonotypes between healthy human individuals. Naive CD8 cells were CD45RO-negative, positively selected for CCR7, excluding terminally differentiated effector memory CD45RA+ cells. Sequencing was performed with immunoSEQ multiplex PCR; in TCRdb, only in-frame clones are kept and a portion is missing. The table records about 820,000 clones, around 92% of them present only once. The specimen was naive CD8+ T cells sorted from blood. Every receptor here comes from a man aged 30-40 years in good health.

This CDR3 reads CASSYGNLAPETQYF. The CDR3 DNA follows: TGTGCCAGCAGTTACGGAAACCTAGCCCCAGAGACCCAGTACTTC. This rearrangement joins TRBV6-5 to TRBJ2-5; a possible D gene is TRBD2 (5 bases). CDR3 length: 15 amino acids. The germline gives CDR1 MNHEY, CDR2 SVGAGI. V dropped 2 bases and J dropped 4 bases, with 14 bases sitting between them.

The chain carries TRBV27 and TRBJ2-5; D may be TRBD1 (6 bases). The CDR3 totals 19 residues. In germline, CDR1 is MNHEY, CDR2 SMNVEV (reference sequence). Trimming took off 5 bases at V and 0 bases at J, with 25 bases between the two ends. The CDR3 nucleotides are TGTGCCAGCAGTCCCCTAGTAACAGGGAAATTCCCCGACCAAGAGACCCAGTACTTC. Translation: CASSPLVTGKFPDQETQYF.